The 10 T cell receptor beta chains reported below all come from one sample, sequenced in a study of regulatory T cells listed by TCRdb under 2018. The library was prepared using the immunoSEQ multiplex PCR assay. The multiplex PCR used 52 forward TRBV primers and 13 reverse TRBJ primers, with assay-based and computational corrections for amplification bias. Entries here come from immuneACCESS through TCRdb and include only in-frame sequences with V and J called. Some clones fail to appear in such tables; in the studies checked, an unresolved V gene covers under half of the shortfall, and the cause of the remainder is unknown. The sample has tens of thousands of clones on record, approximately 93% of them singletons. 3.5% to 4% of the sample belongs to the ten largest clones. Sequencing used CD8+ T cells sorted from blood. The receptors come from a child under 10 years old with CD3G deficiency.

The chain recombines TRBV10-2 with TRBJ2-3; maybe TRBD1 (7 bases). The CDR3 has 16 amino acids. Per the germline V gene, CDR1 is WSHSY and CDR2 is SAAADI. The V end was cut by 4 bases, the J end by 4 bases, with 18 bases between. The CDR3 region is CASSVGWQGGPDTQYF. CDR3 bases: TGCGCCAGCAGTGTGGGGTGGCAGGGGGGCCCAGATACGCAGTATTTT.

The chain has TRBV28 and TRBJ2-1, with TRBD2 matching over 9 bases. In germline, CDR1 is MDHEN, CDR2 SYDVKM. V was pared by 4 bases and J by 5 bases, with 12 bases of the junction left unmatched. This CDR3 comprises 17 residues. This CDR3 reads CASSSGLARSLDNEQFF. CDR3 sequence (DNA): TGTGCCAGCAGTTCCGGACTAGCGAGATCCCTTGACAATGAGCAGTTCTTC.

This rearrangement joins TRBV5-1 to TRBJ2-1; D might be TRBD2 (6 bases). The CDR3 is made up of 12 amino acids. Germline V lookup: CDR1 SGHRS, CDR2 YFSETQ. The V and J ends lost 7 bases and 6 bases respectively, with 11 bases between them. As DNA, the CDR3 is TGCGCCAGCCGCGGGAATATCAATGAGCAGTTCTTC. Amino acid sequence: CASRGNINEQFF.

The V gene is TRBV6-1, the J gene TRBJ2-7; TRBD2 aligns across 7 bases. Germline CDR1 and CDR2: MNHNS and SASEGT. CDR3 length: 13 amino acids. Germline trimming cut 5 bases from V and 4 bases from J; bases unmatched to any gene: 5. CDR3 sequence: CASSLRGRYEQYF. CDR3 bases: TGTGCCAGCAGTTTGCGCGGGAGATACGAGCAGTACTTC.

The gene calls are TRBV6-1 and TRBJ1-2; TRBD1 aligns across 9 bases. V dropped 7 bases and J dropped 2; count of bases not matched to a gene: 5. The CDR3 covers 14 residues. Looked up from germline, CDR1 is MNHNS and CDR2 is SASEGT. The chain's CDR3 is CASKGQGRNYGYTF. The CDR3 DNA is TGTGCCAGCAAAGGACAGGGGCGGAACTATGGCTACACCTTC.

This chain connects TRBV7-9 to TRBJ1-1; D is unresolved. This CDR3 comprises 12 residues. Germline CDR1 reads SEHNR; CDR2 reads FQNEAQ (reference sequence). Between the trimmed V and J ends, which lost 2 bases and 11 bases, there was a span of 12 bases. The CDR3 DNA follows: TGTGCCAGCAGCTTATTCAGCGGGAAGGCTTTCTTT. It is translated as CASSLFSGKAFF.

The gene calls are TRBV28 and TRBJ2-7, with 7 bases fitting TRBD1. The CDR3 is made up of 14 amino acids. From germline, CDR1 is MDHEN and CDR2 SYDVKM. V lost 1 base, J lost 2 bases, and 2 bases stayed unmatched. CDR3 bases: TGTGCCAGCAGTTTATCACAGGGGCCCTACGAGCAGTACTTC. Protein sequence: CASSLSQGPYEQYF.

This sequence joins TRBV4-2 and TRBJ2-1; D is unclear. The V and J ends lost 10 bases and 10 bases respectively, with 20 bases between them. The CDR3 totals 13 residues. The germline gives CDR1 LGHNA, CDR2 YNFKEQ. The DNA for the CDR3 is TGTGCCACCATCGTTAGTAGCCTTTGGGAGCAGTTCTTC. Protein product: CATIVSSLWEQFF.

Only one count was recorded for this clone. The chain joins TRBV7-9 to TRBJ2-1, with TRBD1 identical over 9 bases. Germline CDR1 and CDR2: SEHNR and FQNEAQ (reference sequence). V was clipped by 3 bases and J by 4 bases; unmatched bases: 4. CDR3 size: 15 residues. CDR3 DNA: TGTGCCAGCAGCTTTGGACAGGGGAGGTACAATGAGCAGTTCTTC. Amino acids: CASSFGQGRYNEQFF.

The chain combines TRBV28 with TRBJ2-7, with D maybe TRBD1 (6 bases). V lost 3 bases and J 5 bases, leaving 11 bases between the germline ends. The CDR3 consists of 13 residues. CDR1 is MDHEN and CDR2 is SYDVKM in the germline V gene. The CDR3 sequence is CASSFIQGNEQYF. The CDR3 DNA reads as TGTGCCAGCAGTTTCATCCAGGGGAACGAGCAGTACTTC.